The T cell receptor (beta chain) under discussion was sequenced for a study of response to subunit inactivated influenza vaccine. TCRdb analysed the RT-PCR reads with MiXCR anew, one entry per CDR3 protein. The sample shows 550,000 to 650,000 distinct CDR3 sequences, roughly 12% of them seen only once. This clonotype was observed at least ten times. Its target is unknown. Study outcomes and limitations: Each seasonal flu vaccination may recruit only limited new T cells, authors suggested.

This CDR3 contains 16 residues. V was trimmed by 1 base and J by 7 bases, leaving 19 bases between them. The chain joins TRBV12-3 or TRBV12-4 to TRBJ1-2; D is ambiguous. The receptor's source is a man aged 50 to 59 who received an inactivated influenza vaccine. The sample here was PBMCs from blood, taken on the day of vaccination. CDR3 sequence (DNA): TGTGCCAGCAGTTTAGGCGAAGGGTCCCTTTTTCGTGGCTACACCTTC. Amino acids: CASSLGEGSLFRGYTF.